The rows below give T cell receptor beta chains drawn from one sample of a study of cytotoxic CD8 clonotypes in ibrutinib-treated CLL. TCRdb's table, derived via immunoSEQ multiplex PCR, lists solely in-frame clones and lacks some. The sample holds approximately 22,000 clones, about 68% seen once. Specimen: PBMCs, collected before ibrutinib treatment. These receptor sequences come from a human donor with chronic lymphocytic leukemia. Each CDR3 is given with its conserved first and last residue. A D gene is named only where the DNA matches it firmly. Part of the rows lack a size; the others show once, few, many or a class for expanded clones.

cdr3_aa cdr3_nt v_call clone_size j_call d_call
CASSKTGAHGEQYF TGTGCCAGTAGTAAAACAGGCGCGCACGGGGAGCAGTACTTC TRBV19 NA TRBJ2-7 NA
CASSGQRDNEQYF TGTGCCAGCTCCGGACAAAGGGATAACGAGCAGTACTTC TRBV18 NA TRBJ2-7 NA
CASSIGTSGSYEQYF TGTGCCAGCAGCATAGGGACTAGCGGGAGTTACGAGCAGTACTTC TRBV5-6 NA TRBJ2-7 TRBD2
CASSLVGDGPSTDTQYF TGTGCCAGCAGCTTAGTAGGGGACGGGCCGAGCACAGATACGCAGTATTTT TRBV11-2 NA TRBJ2-3 NA
CASSLLTGESGNTIYF TGCGCCAGCAGCCTCCTAACAGGGGAGTCTGGAAACACCATATATTTT TRBV5-1 NA TRBJ1-3 TRBD1
CASSAATSGSYEQYF TGTGCCAGCAGCGCGGCGACTAGCGGGAGCTACGAGCAGTACTTC TRBV11-2 once TRBJ2-7 TRBD2
CASSLVRAIAKNIQYF TGTGCCAGCAGCTTGGTCAGGGCCATAGCCAAAAACATTCAGTACTTC TRBV5-4 NA TRBJ2-4 NA
CASSGPQETQYF TGTGCCAGCTCAGGCCCCCAAGAGACCCAGTACTTC TRBV18 NA TRBJ2-5 NA
CASSPEGGSGYTF TGTGCCAGCTCACCCGAGGGGGGGAGTGGCTACACCTTC TRBV18 few TRBJ1-2 NA
CASSFKDGQETQYF TGTGCCAGCAGTTTCAAGGACGGTCAAGAGACCCAGTACTTC TRBV28 NA TRBJ2-5 NA
CASSQEAFRDIQYF TGCGCCAGCAGCCAAGAAGCGTTCCGAGACATTCAGTACTTC TRBV4-3 NA TRBJ2-4 NA
CASTMGPLYGYTF TGTGCCAGCACCATGGGACCATTATATGGCTACACCTTC TRBV28 once TRBJ1-2 NA
CASSPSTGHYNEQFF TGTGCCAGCTCACCATCAACAGGACACTACAATGAGCAGTTCTTC TRBV18 NA TRBJ2-1 NA
CASTAGGPYNEQFF TGCGCCAGCACCGCGGGGGGGCCGTACAATGAGCAGTTCTTC TRBV5-1 once TRBJ2-1 TRBD2
CASRHRTHTGELFF TGTGCCAGCAGACACCGGACCCACACCGGGGAGCTGTTTTTT TRBV6-5 NA TRBJ2-2 NA
CASSLAWGAGELFF TGCGCCAGCAGCTTGGCCTGGGGGGCCGGGGAGCTGTTTTTT TRBV5-1 NA TRBJ2-2 NA
CASSQERQTEYNEQFF TGCGCCAGCAGCCAAGAGAGACAGACAGAATACAATGAGCAGTTCTTC TRBV4-1 few TRBJ2-1 NA
CASNPGGSGYNEQFF TGTGCCAGCAACCCAGGGGGTAGCGGGTACAATGAGCAGTTCTTC TRBV9 NA TRBJ2-1 NA
CASSEEGTGIMRGIAQPQHF TGTGCCAGCAGTGAAGAAGGGACAGGGATAATGCGTGGTATCGCCCAGCCCCAGCATTTT TRBV2 once TRBJ1-5 TRBD1
CASSDIGSFVLGQFF TGTGCCAGCAGTGATATTGGTTCCTTCGTTTTGGGGCAGTTCTTC TRBV6-1 NA TRBJ2-1 NA
CASSAVPGGTEAFF TGTGCCAGCAGCGCGGTTCCGGGGGGTACTGAAGCTTTCTTT TRBV9 NA TRBJ1-1 NA
CASSIQSNQPQHF TGTGCCAGTAGTATACAGAGCAATCAGCCCCAGCATTTT TRBV19 few TRBJ1-5 NA
CASSLERGEGYTF TGTGCCAGCAGCTTAGAAAGGGGCGAAGGCTACACCTTC TRBV7-3 NA TRBJ1-2 NA
CASSDGTSGRGNEQFF TGTGCCAGCAGTGACGGGACTAGCGGGAGAGGGAATGAGCAGTTCTTC TRBV6-1 NA TRBJ2-1 TRBD2
CASSPGTSYNEQFF TGTGCCAGCAGCCCCGGGACGAGCTACAATGAGCAGTTCTTC TRBV7-9 NA TRBJ2-1 NA
CATLRTGLLTF TGTGCCACCCTCCGGACAGGTCTCCTGACTTTC TRBV7-6 NA TRBJ2-6 TRBD1
CASRETRPTYNEQFF TGTGCCAGCAGGGAGACCCGTCCCACCTACAATGAGCAGTTCTTC TRBV7-2 NA TRBJ2-1 NA
CASSLRVTGGNEQFF TGTGCCAGCAGTTTGAGGGTGACAGGGGGCAATGAGCAGTTCTTC TRBV28 NA TRBJ2-1 TRBD1